The subject of this entry is one TCR beta chain. Libraries were prepared by immunoSEQ multiplex PCR; TCRdb keeps only in-frame clonotypes and omits some of them. The table lists under 65,000 clones, about three quarters of them singletons, with around 2.5% in the top ten. The data belong to a study of radiotherapy plus CTLA-4 blockade in lung cancer. Germline V lookup: CDR1 MNHEY, CDR2 SVGAGI. Trimming cost V 8 bases and J 1 base; bases outside gene matches: 5. The CDR3 runs to 14 residues. In chemo-refractory metastatic non-small-cell lung cancer, patients got ipilimumab CTLA-4 blockade together with focal radiation.

This TCR was recovered from a human donor with non-small cell lung cancer whose response to radiotherapy plus ipilimumab could not be evaluated. The material sequenced was peripheral blood, taken from a patient treated with radiotherapy plus ipilimumab. This chain uses TRBV6-5 with TRBJ2-1; 7 nucleotides align to TRBD2. Here the CDR3 reads CASEAGESYNEQFF. DNA for the CDR3: TGTGCCAGCGAGGCGGGAGAATCCTACAATGAGCAGTTCTTC.